This T cell receptor (beta chain) emerged from a study of blood T cells in healthy people across ages. Germline V gene data show CDR1 as MNHEY and CDR2 as SVGAGI. Deletions cut 8 bases from V and 1 base from J, with 15 bases between. The CDR3 is 15 residues long. General observations from the study: Estimated diversity, derived from one million T cells, was regarded as an underestimate.

Worth noting for this clonotype: Its antigen is currently unknown.

It was with a sample-barcoded 5' primer and a J-beta primer mix that a second PCR of roughly 7 to 12 cycles was run. TCRdb re-called the 5' RACE reads with MiXCR, one entry per CDR3 protein. The table includes about 1.4 million distinct CDR3 sequences, roughly 59% detected once. The rearrangement links TRBV6-5 to TRBJ1-5, with a weak D call TRBD1 (5 bases). The specimen was blood. The source of this sequence is a man between 18 and 29 years old in good health. CDR3 in DNA: TGTGCCAGCGGTTTGGGGCTAGGGAGCAATCAGCCCCAGCATTTT. This sequence encodes CASGLGLGSNQPQHF.